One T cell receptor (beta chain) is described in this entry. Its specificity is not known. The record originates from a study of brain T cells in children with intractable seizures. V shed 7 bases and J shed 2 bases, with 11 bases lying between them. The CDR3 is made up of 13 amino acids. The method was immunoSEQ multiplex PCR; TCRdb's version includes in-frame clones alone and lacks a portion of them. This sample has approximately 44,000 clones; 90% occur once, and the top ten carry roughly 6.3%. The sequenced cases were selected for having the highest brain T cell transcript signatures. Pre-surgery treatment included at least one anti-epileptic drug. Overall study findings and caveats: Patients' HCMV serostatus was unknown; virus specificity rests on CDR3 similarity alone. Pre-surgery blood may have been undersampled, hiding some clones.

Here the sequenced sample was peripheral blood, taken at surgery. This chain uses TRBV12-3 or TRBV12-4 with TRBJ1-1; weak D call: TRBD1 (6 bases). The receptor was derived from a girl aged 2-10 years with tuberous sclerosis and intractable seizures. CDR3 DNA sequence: TGTGCCAGCACCGAACAGGGAAACACTGAAGCTTTCTTT. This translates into CASTEQGNTEAFF.